Given below is one TCR beta chain in context. Sequenced by immunoSEQ multiplex PCR; TCRdb stores in-frame clones only, minus some. Found here are roughly 100,000 clones, 81% of them singletons; the top ten hold around 25%. These data are taken from a study of blood T cell repertoires in COVID-19. Study-level information: Sample material is recorded as cDNA or gDNA derived from T cells, B-cell-depleted T cells, or PBMCs.

The germline V and J ends were trimmed by 0 bases and 9 bases, with 18 bases remaining between them. In germline, CDR1 is LGHDT, CDR2 YNNKEL (reference sequence). The CDR3 runs 17 residues. The receptor was isolated from a man older than 75 with active or convalescent COVID-19. The V gene is TRBV3-1 (or the pseudogene TRBV3-2), the J gene TRBJ1-6; possibly TRBD1 for D (6 bases). Specimen: peripheral blood. The chain's CDR3 is CASSQDLGAGVSSPLHF. CDR3 DNA: TGTGCCAGCAGCCAAGATCTGGGGGCAGGGGTTTCTTCACCCCTCCACTTT.